The present TCR beta chain was sequenced within a study of identical twins' blood T cells. The three twin pairs were reared together, likely meeting the same infections. The CDR3 totals 15 residues. Per the germline V gene, CDR1 is LGHDT and CDR2 is YNNKEL (reference sequence). Between the trimmed V and J ends, which lost 4 bases and 5 bases, there was a span of 17 bases. Both ends of each TCR cDNA library bore sample-specific barcodes. TCRdb called the 5' RACE reads again in MiXCR, with one record for every CDR3 protein. Of fewer than 450,000 distinct CDR3 sequences in the sample, about 28% were seen once.

Specimen: PBMCs. The chain is built from TRBV3-1 and TRBJ1-2; no reliable D call. This TCR derives from a woman aged 18-55 years in good health. CDR3 in DNA: TGTGCCAGCAGCCCTACGGACTCTTTTGGGTATGGCTACACCTTC. Protein sequence: CASSPTDSFGYGYTF.